These 8 T cell receptor beta chains were all obtained from the same sample, sequenced in a study of T-cell memory formation after mild COVID-19. TCRdb redid the calling of the 5' RACE reads with MiXCR, one entry per CDR3 protein. The table shows tens of thousands of distinct CDR3 sequences, with 9.5% occurring only once. Source material: PBMCs or a T cell subset sorted from them (not recorded which). The source is a man aged 18 to 30 who had mild COVID-19 (a few samples of this study predate the infection). Cell type and time point are not known.

This clonotype was seen a few times. This chain connects TRBV7-2 to TRBJ1-5; D call uncertain. CDR1 is SGHTA, CDR2 FQGNSA, per germline. The V end lost 5 bases, the J end lost 0 bases, and 11 bases lay between the germline ends. CDR3 length equals 15 residues. As DNA, the CDR3 is TGTGCCAGCAGCCCCTCGAGGAATAGCAATCAGCCCCAGCATTTT. Protein product: CASSPSRNSNQPQHF.

This clonotype has at least ten counts. This chain joins TRBV7-9 and TRBJ2-5; 7 nucleotides match TRBD2. This CDR3 is 13 amino acids long. V lost 6 bases and J lost 2; bases outside the gene matches: 3. Per germline, CDR1 SEHNR and CDR2 FQNEAQ (reference sequence). The CDR3: CASSSAGQETQYF. CDR3 DNA: TGTGCCAGCAGTTCAGCGGGGCAAGAGACCCAGTACTTC.

This clonotype was recorded a few times. This chain links TRBV6-2 or TRBV6-3 with TRBJ2-1; 12 positions agree with TRBD2. V was pared by 5 bases and J by 0 bases, with 11 bases of the junction left unmatched. Looked up from germline, CDR1 is MNHEY and CDR2 is SVGEGT. The CDR3 covers 19 residues. The CDR3, as DNA: TGTGCCAGCAGTCGAAAGACTAGCGGGGGACCTTCCTCCTACAATGAGCAGTTCTTC. Protein product: CASSRKTSGGPSSYNEQFF.

The rearrangement links TRBV6-5 to TRBJ1-1; D not resolved. Germline V gene lookup returns CDR1 MNHEY and CDR2 SVGAGI. The V end was cut by 11 bases, the J end by 8 bases, with 12 bases between. This CDR3 has 10 residues. The CDR3 nucleotides are TGTGCCGTGGGGAGTTCCGAAGCTTTCTTT. Translated, it gives CAVGSSEAFF.

A few counts support this clonotype. The CDR3 sequence: CASSPQSSGGAQYF. For the CDR3, the DNA is TGTGCCAGCAGCCCCCAAAGTAGTGGGGGCGCGCAGTACTTC. V is TRBV7-3 and J is TRBJ2-4; tentative D call: TRBD1 (6 bases). This CDR3 has 14 amino acids. The germline V gene encodes CDR1 SGHTA and CDR2 FQGTGA. Trimming took 5 bases from V and 13 from J, leaving 21 bases between them. The complete variable domain, with remaining parts taken from reference TRBV7-3 and TRBJ2-4, reads GAGVSQTPSNKVTEKGKYVELRCDPISGHTALYWYRQSLGQGPEFLIYFQGTGAADDSGLPNDRFFAVRPEGSVSTLKIQRTERGDSAVYLCASSPQSSGGAQYFGAGTRLSVL.

The chain joins TRBV7-2 to TRBJ2-1; 9 bases are shared with TRBD2. Looked up from germline, CDR1 is SGHTA and CDR2 is FQGNSA. CDR3 length equals 15 residues. The trim removed 7 bases at V and 9 bases at J, leaving 13 bases unmatched. CDR3 in amino acids: CASTIGRGGAGEQFF. For the CDR3, the DNA is TGTGCCAGCACCATAGGGCGGGGGGGCGCCGGTGAGCAGTTCTTC.

J is TRBJ2-3 and V is TRBV10-3; TRBD2 matches 12 bases. This CDR3 has 18 amino acids. After removal of 2 bases from V and 2 bases from J, the junction contained 8 bases not matched to a gene. The germline V gene has CDR1 ENHRY and CDR2 SYGVKD. CDR3 DNA sequence: TGTGCCATCAGTGAGCGGGGTAGACTAGCGGGGGACACAGATACGCAGTATTTT. It yields the protein CAISERGRLAGDTDTQYF.

This clonotype was seen more than once but under ten times. The rearrangement joins TRBV15 to TRBJ2-3; unclear D gene. V was pared by 10 bases and J by 6 bases, with 14 bases between. This CDR3 region has 12 residues. Germline loops: CDR1 LNHNV, CDR2 YYDKDF (reference sequence). The CDR3 sequence: CAIRTSADTQYF. The CDR3, as DNA: TGTGCCATAAGGACCAGCGCCGATACGCAGTATTTT.